One and the same sample provided the 19 T cell receptor beta chains below, sequenced in a study of OX40 agonist ivuxolimab in advanced cancers. Measured with immunoSEQ multiplex PCR; TCRdb has only the in-frame clones, and not every one. Found here are roughly 11,000 clones, approximately 81% of them singletons; the top ten hold about a tenth. The starting material was CD4+ or CD8+ T cells sorted from blood, obtained in a trial of the OX40 agonist ivuxolimab. Receptors originate from an adult with an advanced solid tumor such as melanoma, head and neck, liver or kidney cancer.

This sequence joins TRBV29-1 and TRBJ2-2; D is ambiguous. CDR3 length: 12 residues. Germline V CDR1 and CDR2: SQVTM, ANQGSEA. Trimming took off 8 bases at V and 2 bases at J, with 9 bases between the two ends. The DNA for the CDR3 is TGCAGCTCCTTTACAAACACCGGGGAGCTGTTTTTT. Its translation: CSSFTNTGELFF.

The genes are TRBV11-2 and TRBJ2-1; 12 bases line up with TRBD2. Germline assignment: CDR1 SGHAT and CDR2 FQNNGV. There are 16 residues in the CDR3. V shed 6 bases, J shed 6 bases, and the junction held 9 bases outside the gene matches. The CDR3 bases are TGTGCCAGCAGACCCCAACTAGCGGGGGGCGGCAATGAGCAGTTCTTC. Its translation: CASRPQLAGGGNEQFF.

This clone was detected once. V and J are TRBV29-1 and TRBJ1-2; D gene unclear. Germline CDR1 is SQVTM and CDR2 is ANQGSEA. The CDR3 has 14 residues. Trimming took off 0 bases at V and 4 bases at J, with 12 bases between the two ends. CDR3 coding DNA: TGCAGCGTTGAAGATCAAGGCAAGGGCTATGGCTACACCTTC. Translation: CSVEDQGKGYGYTF.

The chain employs TRBV9 and TRBJ2-5; D remains unclear. The CDR3 loop spans 13 amino acids. Germline V gene sequence: CDR1 SGDLS, CDR2 YYNGEE. Trimming removed 0 bases from V and 2 bases from J, with 5 bases in between. Here the CDR3 DNA reads TGTGCCAGCAGCGTAGTTGGTCAAGAGACCCAGTACTTC. Translating gives CASSVVGQETQYF. Full variable domain (remainder filled in from reference TRBV9 and TRBJ2-5): DSGVTQTPKHLITATGQRVTLRCSPRSGDLSVYWYQQSLDQGLQFLIQYYNGEERAKGNILERFSAQQFPDLHSELNLSSLELGDSALYFCASSVVGQETQYFGPGTRLLVL.

The V call is TRBV10-1, the J call TRBJ2-7, with D perhaps TRBD1 or TRBD2 (6 bases each). Germline V gives CDR1 WNHNN, CDR2 SYGVQD (reference sequence). This CDR3 is 14 amino acids long. Trimming took 0 bases from V and 5 from J, leaving 11 bases between them. The DNA for the CDR3 is TGCGCCAGCAGTGAGTCACTGGGGGGCAACGAGCAGTACTTC. This translates into CASSESLGGNEQYF.

The V and J genes are TRBV5-1 and TRBJ2-7, with 9 bases matching TRBD1. This CDR3 is 15 amino acids long. Germline CDR1 and CDR2: SGHRS and YFSETQ. The J segment lost 0 bases and the V segment lost 4 bases, leaving 5 bases of the junction unmatched. The CDR3 DNA sequence: TGCGCCAGCAGCGAGGGGACAGGGTTCTCCTACGAGCAGTACTTC. Translating gives CASSEGTGFSYEQYF. Filled out from reference TRBV5-1 and TRBJ2-7, the complete variable domain reads KAGVTQTPRYLIKTRGQQVTLSCSPISGHRSVSWYQQTPGQGLQFLFEYFSETQRNKGNFPGRFSGRQFSNSRSEMNVSTLELGDSALYLCASSEGTGFSYEQYFGPGTRLTVT.

The chain carries TRBV7-3 and TRBJ2-3; D may be TRBD2 (6 bases). V was cut by 5 bases and J by 8 bases, with 14 bases left in between. The CDR3 runs to 13 residues. Germline lookup yields CDR1 SGHTA and CDR2 FQGTGA. CDR3 bases: TGTGCCAGCAGCCCTCCCTTGGGGGGTACGCAGTATTTT. The encoded protein is CASSPPLGGTQYF.

The genes are TRBV27 and TRBJ1-1; a weak D match, TRBD1 (5 bases). Germline V lookup: CDR1 MNHEY, CDR2 SMNVEV (reference sequence). The ends were cut back, 4 bases at V and 4 bases at J, with 16 bases in the middle. This CDR3 is built from 15 residues. The CDR3 sequence: CASSWDPYRGTEAFF. As DNA, the CDR3 is TGTGCCAGCAGTTGGGACCCATACAGAGGCACTGAAGCTTTCTTT.

CDR3 in amino acids: CASSLVTGGSGYTF. The CDR3 DNA sequence: TGTGCCAGCAGCCTAGTAACTGGAGGGTCTGGCTACACCTTC. The V and J genes are TRBV6-1 and TRBJ1-2; D gene unclear. This CDR3 is built from 14 residues. Trimming cost V 6 bases and J 7 bases, with 18 bases left between them. CDR1 is MNHNS, CDR2 SASEGT, per germline.

By share, this clone ranks as medium-sized. V and J are TRBV10-1 and TRBJ1-1, with 8 nucleotides matching TRBD1. The V and J ends lost 5 bases and 4 bases, in that order; junction bases with no gene match: 0. The V gene's germline CDR1 is WNHNN and CDR2 SYGVQD (reference sequence). The CDR3 sequence is 12 residues long. The CDR3 DNA sequence: TGCGCCAGCAGTACAGGGGGCACTGAAGCTTTCTTT. Translating it yields CASSTGGTEAFF.

The chain couples TRBV4-1 to TRBJ1-2; maybe TRBD1 (5 bases). V gave up 3 bases and J gave up 7 bases, with 24 bases separating them. The CDR3 runs to 17 residues. Per germline, CDR1 MGHRA and CDR2 YSYEKL. The DNA for the CDR3 is TGCGCCAGCAGCCAGACGGATATTACCGGGACCGTGTCTGGCTACACCTTC. Translation gives CASSQTDITGTVSGYTF.

This clone turned up a few times. The same CDR3 is also encoded by other DNA sequences in this sample. The V call is TRBV4-1, the J call TRBJ2-3; no clear D gene. Per germline, CDR1 MGHRA and CDR2 YSYEKL. The CDR3 totals 13 residues. Deletions cut 1 base from V and 4 bases from J, with 6 bases between. CDR3 sequence (DNA): TGCGCCAGCAGCCAAGTTGGCCCAGATACGCAGTATTTT. Translated, it gives CASSQVGPDTQYF.

The J gene is TRBJ1-1, the V gene TRBV4-1; D not certain. V lost 2 bases and J lost 1, with 11 bases in between. CDR3 length: 15 amino acids. Germline assignment: CDR1 MGHRA and CDR2 YSYEKL. The CDR3, as DNA: TGCGCCAGCAGCCAAAGGGCAGGCGAGAACACTGAAGCTTTCTTT. Residues: CASSQRAGENTEAFF.

The chain recombines TRBV14 with TRBJ2-4; D is unclear. Per germline, CDR1 SGHDN and CDR2 FVKESK. V dropped 1 base and J dropped 5 bases, with 6 bases sitting between them. There are 13 residues in the CDR3. The CDR3 region has the DNA TGTGCCAGCAGCCAAGGTCAGCAAAACATTCAGTACTTC. It translates to CASSQGQQNIQYF.

The chain recombines TRBV5-1 with TRBJ2-1; TRBD1 is a possible D gene (6 bases). V gave up 4 bases and J gave up 5 bases, with 10 bases separating them. CDR1 SGHRS and CDR2 YFSETQ come from the germline V gene. CDR3 length: 13 residues. The DNA of the CDR3 is TGCGCCAGCAGCGGGGGCGTAGACAATGAGCAGTTCTTC. Its protein product is CASSGGVDNEQFF.

This CDR3 is CASSLARGLEGYTF. The DNA for the CDR3 is TGCGCCAGCAGCTTGGCCCGGGGACTGGAGGGCTACACCTTC. This chain uses TRBV5-1 with TRBJ1-2, with D perhaps TRBD1 (5 bases). The V and J ends lost 0 bases and 8 bases respectively, with 14 bases between them. Per the germline V gene, CDR1 is SGHRS and CDR2 is YFSETQ. The CDR3 loop spans 14 amino acids.

The chain links TRBV6-5 to TRBJ1-5; tentative D call: TRBD1 (5 bases). Trimming shortened V by 6 bases and J by 0 bases, and 12 bases separated the two germline ends. This CDR3 has 15 residues. Germline CDR1 is MNHEY and CDR2 is SVGAGI. The CDR3 region has the DNA TGTGCCAGCAGCGCCGGGACGGATAGCAATCAGCCCCAGCATTTT. This gives the protein CASSAGTDSNQPQHF.

The rearrangement uses TRBV4-2 and TRBJ2-1; 9 positions match TRBD2. After removal of 4 bases from V and 9 bases from J, the junction contained 10 bases not matched to a gene. The CDR3 spans 15 residues. CDR1 LGHNA and CDR2 YNFKEQ come from the germline V gene. CDR3 region: CASSPPGLAHTEQFF. As DNA, the CDR3 is TGTGCCAGCAGCCCACCGGGACTAGCCCACACTGAGCAGTTCTTC.

This chain uses TRBV29-1 with TRBJ2-3; TRBD2 aligns across 9 bases. CDR3 length: 14 amino acids. In germline, CDR1 is SQVTM, CDR2 ANQGSEA. V lost 3 bases to trimming and J lost 4 bases; unmatched junction nucleotides: 5. The CDR3: CSVDGTSYPDTQYF. The CDR3 nucleotides read TGCAGCGTTGACGGGACTAGCTACCCAGATACGCAGTATTTT.